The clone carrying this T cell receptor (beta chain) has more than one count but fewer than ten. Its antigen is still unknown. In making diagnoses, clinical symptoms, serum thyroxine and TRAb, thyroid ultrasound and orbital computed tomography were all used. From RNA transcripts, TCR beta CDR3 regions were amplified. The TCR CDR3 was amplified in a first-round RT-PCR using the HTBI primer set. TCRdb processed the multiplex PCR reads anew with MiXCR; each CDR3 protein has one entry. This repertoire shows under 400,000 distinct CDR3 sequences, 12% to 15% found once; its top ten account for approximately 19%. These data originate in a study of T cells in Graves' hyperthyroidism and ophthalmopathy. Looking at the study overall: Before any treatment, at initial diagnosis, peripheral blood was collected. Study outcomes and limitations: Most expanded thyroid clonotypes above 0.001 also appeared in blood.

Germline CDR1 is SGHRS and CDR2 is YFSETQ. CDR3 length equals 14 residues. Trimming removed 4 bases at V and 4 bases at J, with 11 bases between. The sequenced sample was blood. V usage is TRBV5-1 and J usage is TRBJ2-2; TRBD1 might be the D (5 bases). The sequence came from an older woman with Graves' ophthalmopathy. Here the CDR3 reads CASSTDISTGELFF. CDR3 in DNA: TGCGCCAGCAGCACGGACATCAGCACCGGGGAGCTGTTTTTT. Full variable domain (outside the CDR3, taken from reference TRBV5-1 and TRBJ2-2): KAGVTQTPRYLIKTRGQQVTLSCSPISGHRSVSWYQQTPGQGLQFLFEYFSETQRNKGNFPGRFSGRQFSNSRSEMNVSTLELGDSALYLCASSTDISTGELFFGEGSRLTVL.